One T cell receptor beta chain is described in this entry. Its antigen remains undetermined. No base quality information exists; no much larger clone differs at one position. This sample was included in a study of blood T cell repertoires in COVID-19 (dated by TCRdb to 2018 to 2020). The study in broad terms: Collaborator samples came from the United States, Italy and Spain and covered acute and convalescent phases of COVID-19. The prospective study material was composed of cDNA or gDNA derived from T cells, B-cell-depleted T cells, or PBMCs. The dataset comprised deeply sampled blood TCRbeta repertoires from subjects exposed to, actively infected with, or recovered from COVID-19. The repertoires were released in a freely available public database intended as a resource for research on the immune response to SARS-CoV-2. Samples were obtained from the ongoing ImmuneRACE study (first 160 participants) and from roughly 1,300 subjects provided by 6 global collaborators. A de-identified subject ID, COVID-19 status, age in years and sex were almost always included in the sample metadata. Where available, HLA class I and class II types were taken from metadata supplied by the sample provider and were not determined by assay-based typing. Broader findings and caveats from the paper: The amount of clinical and demographic metadata varied by source and participant and was provided uncurated.

One collaborating source in Seattle enrolled patients while the patients were actively infected and followed the patients over time throughout the course of disease. Collaborating institutions collected whole blood in K2EDTA tubes following their own protocols. Collaborator samples were shipped for TCRbeta analysis as frozen whole blood, isolated PBMCs, or DNA extracted from either sample type. The immunoSEQ Assay, a bias-controlled multiplex PCR, was used to amplify TCRbeta CDR3 regions from genomic DNA. Turning to the authors' computational methods: The number of nucleated cells in each sample was estimated from the amplification of reference gene primers within the assay. To quantify the absolute abundance of each unique TCRbeta CDR3 rearrangement, sequence reads were collapsed and filtered. For each sample, productive Simpson clonality was calculated as the square root of Simpson's diversity index over productive rearrangements. Entries here come from immuneACCESS through TCRdb and include only in-frame sequences with V and J called. Some clones fail to appear in such tables; in the studies checked, an unresolved V gene covers under half of the shortfall, and the cause of the remainder is unknown. Clone size and the V and J calls come from that table; the DNA yielded D and trimming. The sample data list about 130,000 clones, and roughly 90% of these were observed just once. Roughly 4.5% of the sample belongs to the ten largest clones.

This sequence originates from a man aged 60 to 69 with COVID-19, enrolled during active disease. The specimen was peripheral blood.

The CDR3: CASSLWDSYEQYF. The nucleotide sequence reads TGTGCCAGCAGTTTATGGGACAGCTACGAGCAGTACTTC. The chain was built from TRBV28 and TRBJ2-7, and TRBD1 may be the D gene, going by 6 matching bases. Its CDR3 holds 13 amino acids, cysteine through phenylalanine. Only CDR3 DNA is held: 39 bases, read in frame from base 1. V was cut back by 0 bases and J by 3 bases, leaving a gap of 6 bases between them. According to the germline V gene, CDR1 reads MDHEN and CDR2 reads SYDVKM.